Listed below are T cell receptor beta chains from one sample, sequenced in a study of early T cells in non-severe SARS-CoV-2 infection. A single record per CDR3 protein comes from TCRdb applying MiXCR to the 5' RACE reads. The sample holds about 59,000 distinct CDR3 sequences; over 10% are singletons and the top ten take about 10%. The sample was whole blood, taken at baseline. The receptor set was obtained from an adult who was a healthcare worker with PCR-confirmed SARS-CoV-2 infection or an uninfected control (not recorded which). Each CDR3 is given with its conserved first and last residue.

v_gene,CDR3aa
TRBV7-9,CASSPRTSYNSPLHF
TRBV7-6,CASSPEHRGSGELFF
TRBV5-6,CASSLGPGTSQYF
TRBV2,CASTRGAPYTQYF
TRBV7-2,CASSSRDTTFSGANVLTF
TRBV7-7,CASSPAGVERGSDTQYF
TRBV6-5,CASSYWGENTEAFF
TRBV10-3,CAIGASGGAHTGELFF
TRBV2,CASSAVGNEKLFF
TRBV19,CASSNHEQAPLHF
TRBV9,CASSVVAGELFF
TRBV18,CASSPPGRTSGANTQYF
TRBV12-3/TRBV12-4,CASSLLDEQFF
TRBV25-1,CASSDHGQGGNEKLFF
TRBV5-1,CASSSYGTGATDTQYF
TRBV20-1,CSARGTSGLYEQFF
TRBV6-4,CASSDSASSYNEQFF
TRBV19,CASSFSWDYSGNEQFF
TRBV7-9,CASSLASYNEQFF
TRBV29-1,CSVANDYEQYF
TRBV7-9,CASSQGLGQETQYF
TRBV20-1,CSARGTVNTEAFF
TRBV4-1,CASSQEPETFF
TRBV6-2/TRBV6-3,CASTEGPAYNEQFF
TRBV11-2,CASSPSRTRQYF
TRBV4-3,CASSQSFRLAGELFF
TRBV29-1,CSVEGGIGETQYF
TRBV7-9,CASSLATGGDEQYF
TRBV2,CAIGSSSSYNEQFF
TRBV4-1,CASSQERTGYLYESEQYF
TRBV20-1,CSARDARGGAWKTQYF
TRBV20-1,CSAYRGRSGNTIYF
TRBV6-2/TRBV6-3,CASSRTSQETQYF
TRBV19,CASSPTSTDTQYF
TRBV24-1,CATSDPGAGNYGYTF
TRBV7-2,CASSPSRGPDTQYF
TRBV12-3/TRBV12-4,CASSFGGYEQYF
TRBV21-1,CASSKEKKPELAVLYNEQFF
TRBV25-1,CASSDGIAGVDHEQYF
TRBV7-3,CASSLRIAGGADTQYF
TRBV6-2/TRBV6-3,CASSYGPRTSGADTQYF
TRBV21-1,CASIVNTEAFF
TRBV2,CASSEGGFYEQYF
TRBV13,CASSLEDQGAEFTGELFF
TRBV10-3,CAISDVYEQYF
TRBV9,CASSVGGRALGDEQYF
TRBV7-9,CASSYILSDEQYF
TRBV7-6,CASSSPGLAGADTQYF
TRBV14,CASSQAGGRGNEQFF
TRBV4-1,CASSPWTGGRTEAFF
TRBV4-1,CASSQVGLAGDHGTQYF
TRBV7-2,CASSYINTEAFF
TRBV4-1,CASSLRPPGRYNEQFF
TRBV6-1,CASSETWLSGNTIYF
TRBV9,CASSARLNGGVYEQYF
TRBV5-1,CASSLRGLEETQYF
TRBV20-1,CSAQGDGYGYTF
TRBV10-1,CASSPGGETQYF